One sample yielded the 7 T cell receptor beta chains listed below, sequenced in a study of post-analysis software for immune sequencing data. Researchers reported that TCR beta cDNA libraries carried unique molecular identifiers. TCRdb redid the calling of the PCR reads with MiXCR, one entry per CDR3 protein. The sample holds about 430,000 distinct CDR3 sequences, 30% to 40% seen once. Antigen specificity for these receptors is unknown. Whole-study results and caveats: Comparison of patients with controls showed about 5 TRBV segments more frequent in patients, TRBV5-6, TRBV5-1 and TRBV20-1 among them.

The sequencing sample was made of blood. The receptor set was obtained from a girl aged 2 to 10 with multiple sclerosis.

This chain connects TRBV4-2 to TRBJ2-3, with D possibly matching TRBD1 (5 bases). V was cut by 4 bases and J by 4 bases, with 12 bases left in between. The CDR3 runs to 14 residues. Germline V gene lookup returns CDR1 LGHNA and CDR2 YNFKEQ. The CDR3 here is CASSPSWGPDTQYF. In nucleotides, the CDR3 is TGTGCCAGCAGCCCCTCATGGGGCCCAGATACGCAGTATTTT.

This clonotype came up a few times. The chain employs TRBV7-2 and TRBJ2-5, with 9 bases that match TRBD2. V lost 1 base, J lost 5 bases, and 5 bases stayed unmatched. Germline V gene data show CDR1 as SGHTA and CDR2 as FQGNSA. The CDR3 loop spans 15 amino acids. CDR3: CASSLVAGGHETQYF. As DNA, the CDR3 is TGTGCCAGCAGCTTAGTGGCGGGGGGGCATGAGACCCAGTACTTC.

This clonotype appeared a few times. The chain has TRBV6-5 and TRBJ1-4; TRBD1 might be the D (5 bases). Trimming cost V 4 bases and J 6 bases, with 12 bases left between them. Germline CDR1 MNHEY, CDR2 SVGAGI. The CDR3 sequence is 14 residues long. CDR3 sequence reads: CASSSGTPYEKLFF. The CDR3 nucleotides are TGTGCCAGCAGTTCCGGGACCCCCTATGAAAAACTGTTTTTT.

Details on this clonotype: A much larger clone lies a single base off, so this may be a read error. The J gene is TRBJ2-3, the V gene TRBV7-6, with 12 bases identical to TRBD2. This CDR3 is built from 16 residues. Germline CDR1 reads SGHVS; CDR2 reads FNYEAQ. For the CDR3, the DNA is TGTGTCAGCAGCACCCGACTAGCGGGAGACACAGATACGCAGTATTTT. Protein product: CVSSTRLAGDTDTQYF. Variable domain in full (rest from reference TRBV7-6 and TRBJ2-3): GAGVSQSPRYKVTKRGQDVALRCDPISGHVSLYWYRQALGQGPEFLTYFNYEAQQDKSGLPNDRFSAERPEGSISTLTIQRTEQRDSAMYRCVSSTRLAGDTDTQYFGPGTRLTVL.

The CDR3 nucleotides are TGTGCCAGCAGCTTAGCTAGGTTGGCATCACGATCTGGGGCCAACGTCCTGACTTTC. Encoded protein: CASSLARLASRSGANVLTF. The chain uses TRBV7-6 and TRBJ2-6, with D hard to call. With 0 bases removed from V and 1 base from J, the gap between germline ends came to 16 bases. In germline, CDR1 is SGHVS, CDR2 FNYEAQ. The CDR3 spans 19 residues.

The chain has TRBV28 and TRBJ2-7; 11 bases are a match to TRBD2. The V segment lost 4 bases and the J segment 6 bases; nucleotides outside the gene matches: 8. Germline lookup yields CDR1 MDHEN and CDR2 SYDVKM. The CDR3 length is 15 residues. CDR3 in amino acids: CASSWGLAETGEQYF. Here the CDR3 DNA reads TGTGCCAGCAGTTGGGGACTAGCGGAGACAGGCGAGCAGTACTTC.

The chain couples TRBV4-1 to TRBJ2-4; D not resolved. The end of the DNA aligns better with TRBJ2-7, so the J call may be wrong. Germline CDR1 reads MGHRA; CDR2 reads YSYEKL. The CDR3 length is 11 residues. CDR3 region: CASSHEYEQYF. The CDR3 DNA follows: TGCGCCAGCAGCCACGAATACGAGCAGTACTTC.